The sequence of this TCR beta chain was determined in a study of metastatic and nonmetastatic thyroid tumors. Study-level information: It was across blood and tumor or nodule tissue from malignant and benign thyroid patients that repertoires were compared. Overall study results and limits: A significant increase in TCR beta diversity was reportedly seen in malignant thyroid tumors relative to benign nodules, in blood and tumor.

No treatment had been given to any patient before thyroid surgery. V lost 5 bases and J lost 6; bases outside the gene matches: 11. CDR3 length: 16 amino acids. Authors' methods: For papillary thyroid cancer, a distant-metastasis classifier was constructed from CDR3 differences observed across clinicopathological groups. TCRdb re-called clones via MiXCR from the PCR reads. The V and J calls were determined by TCRdb, not by the authors. Among roughly 24,000 clones, 18% were seen once, and the ten largest hold roughly 2.6%. This clone appeared a few times. Its antigen is unknown. This specimen includes other DNA sequences encoding the same CDR3.

The rearrangement uses TRBV12-3 or TRBV12-4 and TRBJ1-5, with 9 bases lining up with TRBD1. Sequencing was carried out using adjacent normal tissue. This TCR was sampled from a male donor with papillary thyroid cancer or a benign thyroid nodule (not recorded which). Some clones in this sample may be carry-over from other donors' samples. The CDR3 DNA follows: TGTGCCAGCAGTACCGCTGGACAGGGACAGGGTCAGCCCCAGCATTTT. Translation: CASSTAGQGQGQPQHF.